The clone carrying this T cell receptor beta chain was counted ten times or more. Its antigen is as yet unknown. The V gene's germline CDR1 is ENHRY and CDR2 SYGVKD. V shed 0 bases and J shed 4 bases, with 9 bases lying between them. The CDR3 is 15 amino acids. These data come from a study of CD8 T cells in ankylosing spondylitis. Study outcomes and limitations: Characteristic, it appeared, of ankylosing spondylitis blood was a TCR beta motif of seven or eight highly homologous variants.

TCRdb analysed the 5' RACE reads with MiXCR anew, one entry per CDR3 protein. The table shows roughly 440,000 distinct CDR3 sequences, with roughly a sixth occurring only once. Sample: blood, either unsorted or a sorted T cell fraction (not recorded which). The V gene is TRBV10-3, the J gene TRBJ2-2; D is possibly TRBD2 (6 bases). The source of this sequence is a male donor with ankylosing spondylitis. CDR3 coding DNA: TGTGCCATCAGTGAGTCTTCGGGAGTCACCGGGGAGCTGTTTTTT. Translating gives CAISESSGVTGELFF.